A single sample is the source of the 28 T cell receptor beta chains below, sequenced in a study of shared clonotypes between healthy human individuals. CD8 cells classed as naive were CD45RO-negative and positively selected for CCR7, excluding terminally differentiated effector memory CD45RA+ cells. The protocol was immunoSEQ multiplex PCR, while the TCRdb copy is restricted to in-frame clones and leaves out a portion. Of about 700,000 clones listed, around 90% were seen once; the top ten hold more than 20%. The sample comprised naive CD8+ T cells sorted from blood. The source of these receptors is a man aged 25 to 40 in good health.

This clone was observed once. V usage is TRBV9 and J usage is TRBJ2-1; 10 nucleotides match TRBD2. V lost 3 bases, J lost 5 bases, and 8 bases stayed unmatched. Germline CDR1 reads SGDLS; CDR2 reads YYNGEE. The CDR3 covers 16 residues. The CDR3 bases are TGTGCCAGCAGCGACCGAACTAGCGGGACGAACAATGAGCAGTTCTTC. Its protein is CASSDRTSGTNNEQFF. The full variable domain, in which reference TRBV9 and TRBJ2-1 provide the parts outside the CDR3, is DSGVTQTPKHLITATGQRVTLRCSPRSGDLSVYWYQQSLDQGLQFLIQYYNGEERAKGNILERFSAQQFPDLHSELNLSSLELGDSALYFCASSDRTSGTNNEQFFGPGTRLTVL.

This sequence joins TRBV28 and TRBJ2-3; TRBD2 agrees at 7 bases. This CDR3 is 16 amino acids long. Germline V gives CDR1 MDHEN, CDR2 SYDVKM. V shed 2 bases, J shed 2 bases, and the junction held 7 bases outside the gene matches. CDR3 coding DNA: TGTGCCAGCAGTTTAGGCGGGAGTTTACCCACAGATACGCAGTATTTT. Amino acids: CASSLGGSLPTDTQYF.

This clone appeared once. V usage is TRBV10-3 and J usage is TRBJ2-7; D gene ambiguous. CDR3 length equals 16 residues. V lost 3 bases and J 1 base, leaving 16 bases between the germline ends. Germline loops: CDR1 ENHRY, CDR2 SYGVKD. In DNA form, the CDR3 reads TGTGCCATCAGTGACACAGCTTCTTCGGTTTCCTACGAGCAGTACTTC. Translated, it gives CAISDTASSVSYEQYF.

This chain links TRBV7-9 with TRBJ1-2; D remains ambiguous. The CDR3 totals 13 residues. The V end lost 8 bases, the J end lost 2 bases, and 12 bases lay between the germline ends. CDR1 is SEHNR and CDR2 is FQNEAQ in the germline V gene (reference sequence). The CDR3 sequence is CASSPTDNYGYTF. The CDR3 nucleotides are TGTGCCAGCTCACCGACCGACAACTATGGCTACACCTTC.

This chain joins TRBV27 and TRBJ2-7; no clear D. Trimming shortened V by 2 bases and J by 0 bases, and 8 bases separated the two germline ends. Looked up from germline, CDR1 is MNHEY and CDR2 is SMNVEV (reference sequence). CDR3 length equals 14 residues. The CDR3 spells CASSLGGLSYEQYF. In DNA form, the CDR3 reads TGTGCCAGCAGTTTAGGTGGGCTCTCCTACGAGCAGTACTTC.

The count of this clone is one. The chain has TRBV2 and TRBJ2-5, with a tentative D call TRBD1 (5 bases). In germline, CDR1 is SNHLY, CDR2 FYNNEI. This CDR3 is built from 12 residues. V lost 6 bases, J lost 1 base, and 6 bases lay in between. CDR3 loop: CASRGAQETQYF. In nucleotides, the CDR3 is TGTGCCAGCAGAGGGGCCCAAGAGACCCAGTACTTC.

This chain joins TRBV4-1 and TRBJ2-1, with D possibly called TRBD1 or TRBD2 (5 bases each). Germline assignment: CDR1 MGHRA and CDR2 YSYEKL. There are 17 residues in the CDR3. V was cut by 0 bases and J by 0 bases, with 12 bases left in between. The CDR3 DNA reads as TGCGCCAGCAGCCAAGAAGGGGACCGGAGCTCCTACAATGAGCAGTTCTTC. Translated, it gives CASSQEGDRSSYNEQFF.

This clone was detected only once. The CDR3, as DNA: TGCGCCAGCAGCCAAGAAGGGACCTCTCAGTTCTTC. Translating it yields CASSQEGTSQFF. The chain carries TRBV4-3 and TRBJ2-1; D might be TRBD1 or TRBD2, each matching 5 bases. The CDR3 is 12 residues long. The germline V and J ends were trimmed by 0 bases and 13 bases, with 10 bases remaining between them. Germline values: CDR1 LGHNA, CDR2 YSLEER.

This clone has a single count. The J gene is TRBJ2-7, the V gene TRBV5-1; 7 bases fit TRBD1. J lost 5 bases, V lost 3 bases, and 5 bases had no gene match. Germline-derived CDR1 and CDR2 are SGHRS and YFSETQ. The CDR3 extends over 13 amino acids. Here the CDR3 reads CASSSGQPHEQYF. The CDR3 DNA reads TGCGCCAGCAGCTCGGGACAGCCCCACGAGCAGTACTTC.

The V call is TRBV14, the J call TRBJ2-7; 9 nucleotides agree with TRBD1. With V trimmed by 0 bases and J by 3 bases, 6 bases remained unmatched. Per the germline V gene, CDR1 is SGHDN and CDR2 is FVKESK. This CDR3 has 16 amino acids. The chain's CDR3 is CASSQEGTGHYYEQYF. As DNA, the CDR3 is TGTGCCAGCAGCCAAGAGGGGACAGGGCACTACTACGAGCAGTACTTC.

This chain's CDR3 is CASSAKVADTQYF. The CDR3 DNA reads TGTGCCAGCAGCGCCAAAGTAGCCGATACGCAGTATTTT. The chain uses TRBV9 and TRBJ2-3; the D is unclear. From germline, CDR1 is SGDLS and CDR2 YYNGEE. Trimming stripped 3 bases from V and 6 bases from J, with 11 bases between. The CDR3 is 13 residues long.

The V and J genes are TRBV19 and TRBJ1-5; D ambiguous. V was pared by 3 bases and J by 6 bases, with 18 bases between. CDR1 and CDR2 (germline): LNHDA, SQIVND (reference sequence). This CDR3 has 16 amino acids. The CDR3 coding sequence is TGTGCCAGTAGTATTGTCCCCCGGCTAAGCGGTCAGCCCCAGCATTTT. Its protein is CASSIVPRLSGQPQHF.

This sequence joins TRBV7-6 and TRBJ1-3, with 10 bases that match TRBD1. Trimming removed 5 bases from V and 3 bases from J; junction bases left unmatched: 7. The germline V gene encodes CDR1 SGHVS and CDR2 FNYEAQ. The CDR3 runs to 16 residues. CDR3 DNA: TGTGCCAGCAGCCCCGCGGGACAGGGGTATGGAAACACCATATATTTT. This translates into CASSPAGQGYGNTIYF.

CDR3 sequence (DNA): TGTGCCAGCAGCCCCCGTCTAGGACAGGGGAAGGACGAGCAGTACTTC. It encodes CASSPRLGQGKDEQYF. The rearrangement joins TRBV7-8 to TRBJ2-7; TRBD1 agrees at 9 bases. The CDR3 spans 16 residues. Germline-derived CDR1 and CDR2 are SGHVS and FQNEAQ. The trim removed 5 bases at V and 5 bases at J, leaving 13 bases unmatched.

A single count supports this clone. V and J are TRBV19 and TRBJ2-3, with no clear D. V was trimmed by 6 bases and J by 2 bases, leaving 12 bases between them. Germline values: CDR1 LNHDA, CDR2 SQIVND (reference sequence). The CDR3 covers 14 residues. This CDR3 is CASSPVAYTDTQYF. In DNA, the CDR3 is TGTGCCAGTAGCCCGGTCGCGTACACAGATACGCAGTATTTT.

The chain recombines TRBV27 with TRBJ2-7; no definite D call. CDR1 and CDR2 from the germline V gene are MNHEY and SMNVEV (reference sequence). CDR3 length: 12 residues. V was clipped by 6 bases and J by 4 bases, with 10 bases between them. The CDR3: CASRGVWYEQYF. The CDR3 region has the DNA TGTGCCAGCAGGGGTGTCTGGTACGAGCAGTACTTC.

The V and J genes are TRBV7-6 and TRBJ2-1; TRBD2 aligns across 9 bases. Germline loops: CDR1 SGHVS, CDR2 FNYEAQ. The CDR3 is 14 amino acids. The J segment lost 1 base and the V segment lost 11 bases, leaving 6 bases of the junction unmatched. The CDR3, as DNA: TGTGCCGTCATGGCGGGAGGGTCCTACAATGAGCAGTTCTTC. Residues: CAVMAGGSYNEQFF.

Only one count was recorded for this clone. This chain joins TRBV7-9 and TRBJ1-2; D is undetermined. Germline values: CDR1 SEHNR, CDR2 FQNEAQ (reference sequence). This CDR3 is 13 amino acids long. V was cut by 1 base and J by 8 bases, with 11 bases left in between. CDR3 nucleotides: TGTGCCAGCAGCTTAGACGCAGGTCTGGGCTACACCTTC. Translated: CASSLDAGLGYTF.

The chain employs TRBV27 and TRBJ2-3; D is unclear. Per the germline V gene, CDR1 is MNHEY and CDR2 is SMNVEV (reference sequence). Deletions cut 6 bases from V and 7 bases from J, with 11 bases between. The CDR3 totals 12 residues. The CDR3 spells CASRDPSNTQYF. The CDR3, as DNA: TGTGCCAGCAGGGACCCGTCGAATACGCAGTATTTT.

The rearrangement joins TRBV7-3 to TRBJ2-1, with 16 bases that match TRBD2. Germline values: CDR1 SGHTA, CDR2 FQGTGA. V lost 2 bases and J lost 4; bases outside the gene matches: 2. The CDR3 has 17 amino acids. The CDR3 DNA is TGTGCCAGCAGCTTAGGGACTAGCGGGAGGGGTTACAATGAGCAGTTCTTC. Amino acids: CASSLGTSGRGYNEQFF.

The CDR3 loop is CASSWTGGSETQYF. In DNA form, the CDR3 reads TGCGCCAGCAGCTGGACAGGGGGTTCGGAGACCCAGTACTTC. V is TRBV4-1 and J is TRBJ2-5, with 10 bases matching TRBD1. V lost 5 bases, J lost 5 bases, and 5 bases stayed unmatched. The CDR3 length is 14 residues. Germline CDR1 is MGHRA and CDR2 is YSYEKL.

The genes are TRBV7-9 and TRBJ2-5; D is uncertain. V was pared by 3 bases and J by 7 bases, with 15 bases between. Germline V gives CDR1 SEHNR, CDR2 FQNEAQ (reference sequence). This CDR3 region has 14 residues. CDR3 nucleotide sequence: TGTGCCAGCAGCTTCCCCCCAACATTTCCGACCCAGTACTTC. This sequence encodes CASSFPPTFPTQYF.

This chain uses TRBV4-3 with TRBJ2-5; D not certain. Germline assignment: CDR1 LGHNA and CDR2 YSLEER. The CDR3 has 13 residues. V was clipped by 4 bases and J by 5 bases, with 11 bases between them. The CDR3 DNA sequence: TGCGCCAGCAGCCCACCCTTGAGGGAGACCCAGTACTTC. Its protein product is CASSPPLRETQYF.

The V and J genes are TRBV11-2 and TRBJ2-1; D gene uncertain. Germline CDR1 is SGHAT and CDR2 is FQNNGV. The CDR3 covers 14 residues. V was pared by 2 bases and J by 4 bases, with 9 bases between. CDR3 DNA: TGTGCCAGCAGCTTATTTCGAGGATACAATGAGCAGTTCTTC. Protein product: CASSLFRGYNEQFF. The whole variable domain, remainder taken from reference TRBV11-2 and TRBJ2-1, is EAGVAQSPRYKIIEKRQSVAFWCNPISGHATLYWYQQILGQGPKLLIQFQNNGVVDDSQLPKDRFSAERLKGVDSTLKIQPAKLEDSAVYLCASSLFRGYNEQFFGPGTRLTVL.

The rearrangement joins TRBV2 to TRBJ2-2; the D is unclear. CDR1 and CDR2 from the germline V gene are SNHLY and FYNNEI. Trimming took off 5 bases at V and 6 bases at J, with 7 bases between the two ends. The length of the CDR3 is 12 residues. CDR3 region: CASSRMSGELFF. In nucleotides, the CDR3 is TGTGCCAGCAGTAGAATGTCCGGGGAGCTGTTTTTT.

This sequence joins TRBV28 and TRBJ1-3, with TRBD1 as a possible D gene (5 bases). Germline V gene lookup returns CDR1 MDHEN and CDR2 SYDVKM. The ends were cut back, 1 base at V and 3 bases at J, with 10 bases in the middle. This CDR3 comprises 15 residues. This CDR3 reads CASSLFRGYGNTIYF. The CDR3 bases are TGTGCCAGCAGTTTATTTCGGGGGTATGGAAACACCATATATTTT.

V is TRBV2 and J is TRBJ1-5; possible D gene TRBD1, 6 bases. The germline V and J ends were trimmed by 7 bases and 3 bases, with 19 bases remaining between them. The CDR3 is 16 residues long. Germline loops: CDR1 SNHLY, CDR2 FYNNEI. CDR3 nucleotides: TGTGCCAGCACCCAGGGGTCGATTAATAACAATCAGCCCCAGCATTTT. It encodes CASTQGSINNNQPQHF.

The chain uses TRBV2 and TRBJ2-5; D unclear. V dropped 4 bases and J dropped 0 bases, with 3 bases sitting between them. The CDR3 has 12 residues. From germline, CDR1 is SNHLY and CDR2 FYNNEI. For the CDR3, the DNA is TGTGCCAGCAGTGGGGACCAAGAGACCCAGTACTTC. Translated: CASSGDQETQYF.